Listed below are T cell receptor beta chains from one sample, sequenced in a study of T cell repertoires in cytomegalovirus infection. Their specific antigens are unknown. TCRdb called the reads again in MiXCR, with one record for every CDR3 protein. The sample carries about 360,000 distinct CDR3 sequences, about 34% recorded once. This specimen consisted of cultured PBMCs, obtained from culture after CMV antigen stimulation. The receptor source for this set is a human donor in good health (CMV status not recorded). Some clones in this sample may be carry-over from other donors' samples. The CDR3 runs from the conserved cysteine through the conserved F or W. The order of the fields is D gene, J gene, V gene, clone size, CDR3 protein, CDR3 DNA. The D gene is left open where the match is weak. Size is stated for part of the rows, as once, few or many counts, or as a class when the clone is expanded.

TRBD1 | TRBJ2-6 | TRBV5-1 | . | CASSPRQGAGANVLTF | TGCGCCAGCAGCCCGCGACAGGGGGCTGGGGCCAACGTCCTGACTTTC
TRBD1 | TRBJ1-1 | TRBV27 | . | CASSLLPGQGMNTEAFF | TGTGCCAGCAGTTTACTCCCGGGACAGGGAATGAACACTGAAGCTTTCTTT
TRBD1 | TRBJ1-3 | TRBV6-5 | . | CASSPTGGEIGNTIYF | TGTGCCAGCAGTCCTACAGGGGGCGAAATTGGAAACACCATATATTTT
TRBD2 | TRBJ2-3 | TRBV28 | once | CASSPQTSGTTDTQYF | TGTGCCAGCAGTCCACAGACTAGCGGGACCACAGATACGCAGTATTTT
TRBD2 | TRBJ2-1 | TRBV11-2 | few | CASSSWLAGEDEQFF | TGTGCCAGCAGCTCCTGGCTAGCGGGAGAGGACGAGCAGTTCTTC
TRBD2 | TRBJ2-4 | TRBV6-5 | . | CASSYSIRLAGHLAKNIQYF | TGTGCCAGCAGTTACTCGATAAGACTAGCGGGCCACTTAGCCAAAAACATTCAGTACTTC
. | TRBJ1-1 | TRBV5-1 | once | CASSLGQKTEAFF | TGCGCCAGCAGCTTGGGACAGAAGACTGAAGCTTTCTTT
TRBD2 | TRBJ2-3 | TRBV6-5 | . | CASSYGRLAGEHGPAQYF | TGTGCCAGCAGTTACGGCCGACTAGCGGGAGAGCATGGGCCTGCGCAGTATTTT
. | TRBJ2-3 | TRBV27 | few | CASSRGTVTSTDTQYF | TGTGCCAGCAGCCGGGGGACGGTGACTAGCACAGATACGCAGTATTTT
TRBD2 | TRBJ2-3 | TRBV19 | many | CASRSGRLAGEDTQYF | TGTGCCAGTAGGAGTGGGAGACTAGCGGGAGAGGATACGCAGTATTTT
. | TRBJ1-2 | TRBV4-1 | few | CASSQPQGVGYTF | TGCGCCAGCAGCCAACCACAGGGAGTCGGCTACACCTTC
TRBD1 | TRBJ2-5 | TRBV5-3 | . | CASSLAGQGSGTQYF | TGTGCCAGCAGCTTGGCGGGACAGGGCTCGGGGACCCAGTACTTC
TRBD2 | TRBJ2-5 | TRBV25-1 | . | CASSGHLAGVETQYF | TGTGCCAGCAGTGGACATCTAGCGGGAGTTGAGACCCAGTACTTC
TRBD1 | TRBJ1-4 | TRBV28 | few | CASSSPGTGSEKLFF | TGTGCCAGCAGTTCTCCCGGGACAGGGAGTGAAAAACTGTTTTTT